These T cell receptor beta chains were read from a single sample in a study of blood T cell repertoires in COVID-19. Using immunoSEQ multiplex PCR, the repertoire was profiled, and TCRdb retains in-frame clones only, with some absent. The data hold about 26,000 clones, with 85% to 90% observed a single time. What was sequenced was peripheral blood. Receptor source: a human donor in a cohort sampled during active COVID-19. CDR3s include the opening cysteine and the closing phenylalanine or tryptophan. The D gene is left open where the match is weak. Not every row has a clone size; where given, it reads once, few, many or a size class.

>TRBV28|TRBJ2-7|TRBD2|16|-
TGTGCCAGCAGCATCCCCGGACTAGCGGCACCCTACGAGCAGTACTTC
CASSIPGLAAPYEQYF
>TRBV2|TRBJ1-2|-|17|-
TGTGCCAGCAGAATGGACAGTCCCGGGCCCCTAGTCTATGGCTACACCTTC
CASRMDSPGPLVYGYTF
>TRBV7-8|TRBJ2-7|-|14|-
TGTGCCAGCAGCTTAGTTTCGGTTCCCTACGAGCAGTACTTC
CASSLVSVPYEQYF
>TRBV6-2/TRBV6-3|TRBJ2-1|TRBD1|15|-
TGTGCCAGCAGTTACTCGGGGACAGCATACAATGAGCAGTTCTTC
CASSYSGTAYNEQFF
>TRBV5-6|TRBJ2-7|-|12|few
TGTGCCAGCAGCTGGGGCGGCTACGAGCAGTACTTC
CASSWGGYEQYF
>TRBV5-1|TRBJ1-2|TRBD1|14|-
TGCGCCAGCAGCCGCGGACAGGGGGACTATGGCTACACCTTC
CASSRGQGDYGYTF
>TRBV24-1|TRBJ2-2|TRBD2|16|once
TGTGCCACCAAAGGGGAAGGGACTAGGAACACCGGGGAGCTGTTTTTT
CATKGEGTRNTGELFF
>TRBV3-1/TRBV3-2|TRBJ2-3|-|15|-
TGTGCCAGCAGCCGAATTCTGACAGGCCCCGATACGCAGTATTTT
CASSRILTGPDTQYF
>TRBV5-4|TRBJ2-2|-|15|-
TGTGCCAGCAGCTTCGGCGGGTCGAACACCGGGGAGCTGTTTTTT
CASSFGGSNTGELFF
>TRBV2|TRBJ2-2|TRBD1|16|-
TGTGCCAGCAGTGGAGACTTGCCAGGGGGTTCCGGGGAGCTGTTTTTT
CASSGDLPGGSGELFF